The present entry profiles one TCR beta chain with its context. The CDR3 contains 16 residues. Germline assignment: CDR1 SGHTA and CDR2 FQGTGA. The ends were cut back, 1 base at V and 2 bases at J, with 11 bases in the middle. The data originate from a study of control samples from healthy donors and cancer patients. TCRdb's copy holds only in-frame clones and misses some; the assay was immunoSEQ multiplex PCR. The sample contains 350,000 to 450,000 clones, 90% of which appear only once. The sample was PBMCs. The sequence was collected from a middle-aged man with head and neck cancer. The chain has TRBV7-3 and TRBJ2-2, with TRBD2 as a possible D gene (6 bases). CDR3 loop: CASSLRGLRNTGELFF. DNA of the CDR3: TGTGCCAGCAGCTTAAGGGGACTCCGAAACACCGGGGAGCTGTTTTTT.